The present T cell receptor beta chain was sequenced within a study of blood T cell repertoires in COVID-19 (dated by TCRdb to 2019 to 2021). Broadly, across the study: The collaborator samples originated in the United States, Italy and Spain and spanned the acute and convalescent phases of COVID-19. The repertoires were released in a freely available public database meant as a resource for research on the immune response to SARS-CoV-2. Where HLA class I and class II types were available, the types were taken from metadata supplied by the sample provider, not from assay-based typing. The dataset comprised deeply sampled blood TCRbeta repertoires from subjects exposed to, actively infected with, or recovered from COVID-19. The material from the prospective study consisted of cDNA or gDNA derived from T cells, B-cell-depleted T cells, or PBMCs. The samples were drawn from the first 160 participants of the ongoing ImmuneRACE study and from 1,200 or so subjects provided by 6 global collaborators. Nearly every sample came with metadata listing a de-identified subject ID, COVID-19 status, age in years and sex.

In the case of this clone: Its antigen is not yet known. The sample holds no much larger clone one base away, and base qualities are not on file.

What the study reported, not specific to this receptor: How much clinical and demographic metadata was included differed by source and by participant, and the metadata was provided uncurated.

TCRbeta CDR3 regions were amplified from genomic DNA using the immunoSEQ Assay, a bias-controlled multiplex PCR. Regarding the original processing steps: Nucleated cell counts per sample were estimated from amplification of reference gene primers within the assay. To quantify the absolute abundance of each unique TCRbeta CDR3 rearrangement, sequence reads were collapsed and filtered. For each sample, productive Simpson clonality was calculated as the square root of Simpson's diversity index over productive rearrangements. This is the immuneACCESS table as TCRdb keeps it, with only in-frame sequences that have V and J called. A part of the clones is gone; compared with another copy, unresolved V genes explain less than half, and the rest is unexplained. For V, J and clone size, that table is used; D and trimming come from the DNA. The table for this sample lists about 52,000 clones; about nine tenths of them were counted only once. The ten largest clonotypes hold 9% of the sample.

The CDR3 runs 16 amino acids, cysteine and phenylalanine included. The DNA shown is the 48-base CDR3, in frame from base 1. The germline ends are 21 bases apart after V is trimmed by 6 bases and J by 7 bases. The germline V gene (reference sequence) supplies CDR1 LNHDA and CDR2 SQIVND. Whole blood was collected in K2EDTA tubes by collaborating institutions according to the institutions' own protocols. For TCRbeta analysis, collaborators shipped samples in one of three forms: frozen whole blood, isolated PBMCs, or DNA extracted from either of those sample types. This chain joins TRBV19 to TRBJ2-2; TRBD2 is possibly the D segment (6 matching bases). Specimen: peripheral blood. This receptor was identified in a man at least 80 years old with active or convalescent COVID-19. In nucleotides, the sequence is TGTGCCAGTAGCACCCCGGGACTGAGCTTTGACGGGGAGCTGTTTTTT. This codes for CASSTPGLSFDGELFF.